The sequence of this T cell receptor (beta chain) was determined in a study of cytomegalovirus exposure and HLA in healthy donors. Notes on the study in general: An analysis that came later showed most CMV-associated TCR beta chains appearing HLA-restricted. A later analysis reportedly found fewer N-insertions in an Asian-associated ancestry cluster than the roughly 670-donor mean. Most TCR beta V segments were productive about 87% or about 30% of the time in an earlier analysis.

CDR3 length: 13 amino acids. Trimming removed 0 bases at V and 4 bases at J, with 8 bases between. Germline V gene lookup returns CDR1 SGHRS and CDR2 YFSETQ. It was with 60 Vbeta and 13 Jbeta primers that the PCR ran. The assay was immunoSEQ multiplex PCR, and TCRdb's table has in-frame clones only and misses some. This sample has roughly 100,000 clones, with over 80% found just once. Points on this clone: The antigen remains undetermined.

This sequence originates from a middle-aged man in good health and CMV-seronegative. The chain employs TRBV5-1 and TRBJ2-7, with a weak D call TRBD2 (5 bases). Sequencing was performed on PBMCs. The CDR3 here is CASSLERLYEQYF. The CDR3 nucleotides are TGCGCCAGCAGCTTGGAGCGGCTTTACGAGCAGTACTTC.